The 23 T cell receptor beta chains below all came from one sample that was sequenced in a study of STAT5B mutations in CD4+ large granular lymphocyte leukemia. This table comes from immunoSEQ multiplex PCR, and its TCRdb copy is limited to in-frame clones, with some not included. There are 4,000 or so clones in the sample; over 70% occur only once, and over 70% lies in the top ten. Material for sequencing was PBMCs. The receptors come from a man aged 55-75 years with CD4+ T-cell large granular lymphocyte leukemia.

CDR3 region: CASRTGMNTEAFF. CDR3 coding DNA: TGTGCCAGCCGGACAGGGATGAACACTGAAGCTTTCTTT. The chain couples TRBV2 to TRBJ1-1; 8 bases agree with TRBD1. Germline CDR1 reads SNHLY; CDR2 reads FYNNEI. This CDR3 has 13 amino acids. The V and J ends lost 8 bases and 0 bases, in that order; junction bases with no gene match: 2. Using reference TRBV2 and TRBJ1-1 for the parts outside the CDR3, the full variable domain is EPEVTQTPSHQVTQMGQEVILRCVPISNHLYFYWYRQILGQKVEFLVSFYNNEISEKSEIFDDQFSVERPDGSNFTLKIRSTKLEDSAMYFCASRTGMNTEAFFGQGTRLTVV.

A note on this clone: A far larger clone is one nucleotide away, so this likely arose from a read error. This chain connects TRBV7-2 to TRBJ1-1, with D possibly TRBD1 on 5 matching bases. CDR1 SGHTA and CDR2 FQGNSA come from the germline V gene. Trimming took off 5 bases at V and 2 bases at J, with 15 bases between the two ends. This CDR3 has 15 residues. CDR3 nucleotide sequence: TGTGCCAGCAGCGGGTTCGGGACGGCCAACACTGAAGCTTTCTTT. This gives the protein CASSGFGTANTEAFF. The whole variable domain, remainder taken from reference TRBV7-2 and TRBJ1-1, is GAGVSQSPSNKVTEKGKDVELRCDPISGHTALYWYRQSLGQGLEFLIYFQGNSAPDKSGLPSDRFSAERTGGSVSTLTIQRTQQEDSAVYLCASSGFGTANTEAFFGQGTRLTVV.

V is TRBV7-9 and J is TRBJ1-2; D ambiguous. The CDR3 is made up of 15 amino acids. Germline V CDR1 and CDR2: SEHNR, FQNEAQ (reference sequence). V shed 3 bases and J shed 7 bases, with 18 bases lying between them. The CDR3 is CASSFPGSEIRGYTF. The CDR3 DNA is TGTGCCAGCAGCTTCCCGGGGTCGGAAATACGTGGCTACACCTTC.

This clone was picked up a small number of times. In DNA form, the CDR3 reads TGTGCGATAGGTGGAAACACCATATATTTT. Its translation is CAIGGNTIYF. This chain joins TRBV7-2 and TRBJ1-3, with D unresolved. Germline V gives CDR1 SGHTA, CDR2 FQGNSA. CDR3 size: 10 residues.

The chain combines TRBV4-1 with TRBJ2-1; D is ambiguous. Deletions cut 2 bases from V and 0 bases from J, with 8 bases between. The CDR3 loop spans 15 amino acids. Germline loops: CDR1 MGHRA, CDR2 YSYEKL. CDR3 amino acids: CASSQTTSSYNEQFF. The CDR3 DNA follows: TGCGCCAGCAGCCAAACGACGTCCTCCTACAATGAGCAGTTCTTC.

The chain combines TRBV4-1 with TRBJ2-5; perhaps TRBD2 as D (5 bases). The CDR3 is made up of 14 amino acids. V was cut by 2 bases and J by 2 bases, with 9 bases left in between. Germline CDR1 and CDR2: MGHRA and YSYEKL. DNA for the CDR3: TGCGCCAGCAGCCAAATGGACTTACAAGAGACCCAGTACTTC. Encoded protein: CASSQMDLQETQYF.

The genes are TRBV11-2 and TRBJ2-5, with D uncertain. In germline, CDR1 is SGHAT, CDR2 FQNNGV. The CDR3 is made up of 12 amino acids. V gave up 4 bases and J gave up 0 bases, with 3 bases separating them. The CDR3 spells CASSSYQETQYF. The CDR3 coding sequence is TGTGCCAGCAGCTCGTACCAAGAGACCCAGTACTTC.

V is TRBV10-3 and J is TRBJ1-2; no clear D. V was pared by 4 bases and J by 9 bases, with 18 bases between. There are 14 residues in the CDR3. Germline-derived CDR1 and CDR2 are ENHRY and SYGVKD. CDR3 coding DNA: TGTGCCATCAGTGGTGAGACCACCCTCGAGAGCTACACCTTC. The encoded protein is CAISGETTLESYTF.

The chain combines TRBV11-2 with TRBJ1-2; a possible D gene is TRBD1 (5 bases). Germline V gene lookup returns CDR1 SGHAT and CDR2 FQNNGV. The CDR3 totals 15 residues. Trimming shortened V by 5 bases and J by 8 bases, and 21 bases separated the two germline ends. The CDR3, as DNA: TGTGCCAGCAGCCCTTCGGGCAGGGCCCCCTTCGGCTACACCTTC. It yields the protein CASSPSGRAPFGYTF.

The chain combines TRBV19 with TRBJ1-1, with TRBD1 identical over 11 bases. The germline V gene has CDR1 LNHDA and CDR2 SQIVND (reference sequence). J gave up 1 base and V 8 bases, and 9 bases lay outside the gene matches. The CDR3 consists of 16 residues. Here the CDR3 DNA reads TGTGCCAGTCAGGAGCGGACAGGGGGCGCGAACACTGAAGCTTTCTTT. Protein: CASQERTGGANTEAFF.

This clone appeared a single time. The V call is TRBV9, the J call TRBJ1-6, with no clear D. Per germline, CDR1 SGDLS and CDR2 YYNGEE. V lost 0 bases and J lost 9, with 7 bases in between. This CDR3 has 13 amino acids. For the CDR3, the DNA is TGTGCCAGCAGCGTAGGCCCAGCTTCACCCCTCCACTTT. Residues: CASSVGPASPLHF.

The genes are TRBV7-9 and TRBJ2-3; D might be TRBD1 or TRBD2, each matching 5 bases. This CDR3 region has 16 residues. Germline V gene sequence: CDR1 SEHNR, CDR2 FQNEAQ (reference sequence). V was pared by 3 bases and J by 0 bases, with 13 bases between. The CDR3 sequence: CASSFLQDSSTDTQYF. The CDR3 region has the DNA TGTGCCAGCAGCTTTTTACAGGACTCTAGCACAGATACGCAGTATTTT.

The genes are TRBV10-1 and TRBJ2-2; possibly TRBD1 for D (6 bases). This CDR3 region has 18 residues. Germline CDR1 and CDR2: WNHNN and SYGVQD (reference sequence). The V end lost 3 bases, the J end lost 11 bases, and 28 bases lay between the germline ends. CDR3 protein: CASSDSDSSKGMGYELFF. In nucleotides, the CDR3 is TGCGCCAGCAGTGATTCGGACAGCTCAAAAGGGATGGGGTATGAGCTGTTTTTT.

The rearrangement uses TRBV6-5 and TRBJ1-4; D is perhaps TRBD1 (5 bases). This CDR3 is 15 amino acids long. The germline V gene encodes CDR1 MNHEY and CDR2 SVGAGI. V was pared by 0 bases and J by 7 bases, with 12 bases between. The CDR3 spells CASSYSITGSEKLFF. The DNA of the CDR3 is TGTGCCAGCAGTTACTCGATAACAGGCTCTGAAAAACTGTTTTTT.

V and J are TRBV14 and TRBJ1-2; the D is unclear. This CDR3 contains 16 residues. CDR1 and CDR2 (germline): SGHDN, FVKESK. V shed 0 bases and J shed 6 bases, with 17 bases lying between them. The CDR3: CASSQDRPGAVDGYTF. For the CDR3, the DNA is TGTGCCAGCAGCCAAGATCGGCCGGGAGCGGTTGATGGCTACACCTTC.

This chain links TRBV29-1 with TRBJ2-1, with D possibly being TRBD2 (6 bases). V was pared by 5 bases and J by 4 bases, with 9 bases between. Germline CDR1 and CDR2: SQVTM and ANQGSEA. This CDR3 has 12 residues. DNA for the CDR3: TGCAGCGTTCTGGGACTGTACAATGAGCAGTTCTTC. It encodes CSVLGLYNEQFF.

On this clone: This same CDR3 is encoded by further DNA sequences in the sample. The chain uses TRBV6-1 and TRBJ2-7, with 11 bases fitting TRBD2. The junction had 4 bases not matched to a gene; V was cut back by 8 bases and J by 4 bases. The CDR3 sequence is 13 residues long. Germline V gives CDR1 MNHNS, CDR2 SASEGT. The CDR3 DNA follows: TGTGCCAGCGGTAGCGGGGGGGCGTACGAGCAGTACTTC. It codes for CASGSGGAYEQYF.

This clone was seen a handful of times. V is TRBV19 and J is TRBJ1-5; D gene unclear. The CDR3 consists of 15 residues. Germline CDR1 is LNHDA and CDR2 is SQIVND (reference sequence). V was cut by 7 bases and J by 8 bases, with 21 bases left in between. The DNA for the CDR3 is TGTGCCAGTAAATTCCGCGAGAACGTTTGGGAGCCCCAGCATTTT. It encodes CASKFRENVWEPQHF. The full variable domain, its missing parts supplied by reference TRBV19 and TRBJ1-5, is DGGITQSPKYLFRKEGQNVTLSCEQNLNHDAMYWYRQDPGQGLRLIYYSQIVNDFQKGDIAEGYSVSREKKESFPLTVTSAQKNPTAFYLCASKFRENVWEPQHFGDGTRLSIL.

The chain carries TRBV21-1 and TRBJ1-2; the D call TRBD1 from the table was never checked on the DNA. TRBV21-1 has pseudogene status. This CDR3 spans 15 amino acids. This chain's CDR3 is CASSKGAGVHYGYTF. CDR3 DNA sequence: TGTGCCAGCAGCAAAGGAGCAGGGGTGCACTATGGCTACACCTTC.

V and J are TRBV27 and TRBJ2-2, with D maybe TRBD1 (6 bases). CDR1 and CDR2 (germline): MNHEY, SMNVEV (reference sequence). V was shortened by 4 bases and J by 5 bases, with 8 bases between the two germline ends. There are 13 residues in the CDR3. CDR3: CASSSRGTGELFF. The CDR3 DNA sequence: TGTGCCAGCAGTTCCAGGGGAACCGGGGAGCTGTTTTTT.

Here the CDR3 reads CASSSRGRVGEAFF. The CDR3 coding sequence is TGTGCCAGCAGTTCAAGGGGGCGTGTTGGTGAAGCTTTCTTT. The chain employs TRBV6-5 and TRBJ1-1; 7 bases align to TRBD1. The CDR3 is 14 residues long. The V segment lost 4 bases and the J segment 7 bases; nucleotides outside the gene matches: 9. Germline lookup yields CDR1 MNHEY and CDR2 SVGAGI.

This clone was seen just once. V and J are TRBV10-2 and TRBJ2-1; no firm D call. CDR3 length: 15 amino acids. Looked up from germline, CDR1 is WSHSY and CDR2 is SAAADI. V lost 4 bases and J 4 bases, leaving 14 bases between the germline ends. The CDR3 nucleotides read TGCGCCAGCAGTGTGACTCGCGGACCTTACAATGAGCAGTTCTTC. Encoded protein: CASSVTRGPYNEQFF.

In this sample, this clone turned up once. The chain carries TRBV7-9 and TRBJ2-7; D unresolved. Germline V gives CDR1 SEHNR, CDR2 FQNEAQ (reference sequence). Trimming removed 6 bases from V and 6 bases from J, with 15 bases in between. This CDR3 is 13 amino acids long. DNA for the CDR3: TGTGCCAGCAGTTCCCGCGGAATGAGCGAGCAGTACTTC. Amino acids: CASSSRGMSEQYF.